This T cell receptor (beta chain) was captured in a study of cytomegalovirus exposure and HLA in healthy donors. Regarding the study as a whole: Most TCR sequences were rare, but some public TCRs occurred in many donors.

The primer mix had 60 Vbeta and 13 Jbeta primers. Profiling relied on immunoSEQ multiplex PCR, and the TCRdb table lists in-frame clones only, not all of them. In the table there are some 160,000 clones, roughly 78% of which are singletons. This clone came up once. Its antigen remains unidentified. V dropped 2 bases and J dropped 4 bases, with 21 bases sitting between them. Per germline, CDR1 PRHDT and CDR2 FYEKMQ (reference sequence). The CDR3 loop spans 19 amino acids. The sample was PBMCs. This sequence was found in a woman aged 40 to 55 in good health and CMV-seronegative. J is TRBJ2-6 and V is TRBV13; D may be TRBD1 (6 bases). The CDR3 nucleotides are TGTGCCAGCAGCTTACGGTCGAGACAGGCTCCAAGCGGGGCCAACGTCCTGACTTTC. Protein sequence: CASSLRSRQAPSGANVLTF. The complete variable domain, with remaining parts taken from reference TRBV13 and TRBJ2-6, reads AAGVIQSPRHLIKEKRETATLKCYPIPRHDTVYWYQQGPGQDPQFLISFYEKMQSDKGSIPDRFSAQQFSDYHSELNMSSLELGDSALYFCASSLRSRQAPSGANVLTFGAGSRLTVL.